Listed below are T cell receptor beta chains from one sample, sequenced in a study of cytomegalovirus exposure and HLA in healthy donors. Clones were sequenced by immunoSEQ multiplex PCR, and TCRdb holds only the in-frame ones, with some missing. The sample includes 93,000 or so clones, about four fifths of them seen just once. Sample: PBMCs. The receptors were sampled from a woman in her late teens or twenties in good health and CMV-seropositive. Each CDR3 is given with its conserved first and last residue.

CATNSESFGYGYTF,TRBJ1-2,TRBV10-3
CASSIKGARSYEQYF,TRBJ2-7,TRBV19
CASRGGREAYGYTF,TRBJ1-2,TRBV5-1
CASSFTSTQETQYF,TRBJ2-5,TRBV7-2
CASSQVGQISGNTIYF,TRBJ1-3,TRBV4-1
CASSFRDREIRAFF,TRBJ1-1,TRBV7-3
CASRDTGDNQPQHF,TRBJ1-5,TRBV6-1
CASRDSGTSVHEQYF,TRBJ2-7,TRBV5-6
CASSDTGLGSYEQYF,TRBJ2-7,TRBV25-1
CASSSGQSNTEAFF,TRBJ1-1,TRBV5-1
CASSIVKGAGEAFF,TRBJ1-1,TRBV19
CASSSLIEVEGQKYF,TRBJ2-5,TRBV5-1
CASSLTRTGQETQYF,TRBJ2-5,TRBV28
CASSLPPALAGEQYF,TRBJ2-7,TRBV27
CASSYTGTYEQYF,TRBJ2-7,TRBV6-5
CASSGGKTSYNEQFF,TRBJ2-1,TRBV6-5
CASSPTDKNSPLHF,TRBJ1-6,TRBV6-5
CASSLTGQDYRYTQYF,TRBJ2-3,TRBV5-1
CSVDAPRGEQFF,TRBJ2-1,TRBV29-1
CATSGPTGPQETQYF,TRBJ2-5,TRBV15
CASSPGGTQPQHF,TRBJ1-5,TRBV6-5
CASSPHRSTSGTYEQYF,TRBJ2-7,TRBV2
CASSLGTGQETQYF,TRBJ2-5,TRBV7-9
CASSEEAASGANVLTF,TRBJ2-6,TRBV6-4
CASSLAGFTTDTQYF,TRBJ2-3,TRBV5-6
CASSLGGTGGYEQYF,TRBJ2-7,TRBV7-2
CASSGTSGRALETQYF,TRBJ2-5,TRBV2
CASSSGNTEAFF,TRBJ1-1,TRBV2
CASSLLAGRSDTQYF,TRBJ2-3,TRBV7-9
CAGRSEGDYGYTF,TRBJ1-2,TRBV19
CAGQNANYGYTF,TRBJ1-2,TRBV2
CASSGTGTGSNQPQHF,TRBJ1-5,TRBV2
CASSYPGGGYTIYF,TRBJ1-3,TRBV6-6
CASNPVTGRHTEAFF,TRBJ1-1,TRBV6-1
CASSLGTRYNEQFF,TRBJ2-1,TRBV6-6
CASSLVSGDTQYF,TRBJ2-3,TRBV5-4
CASSPTSGGREQFF,TRBJ2-1,TRBV11-3